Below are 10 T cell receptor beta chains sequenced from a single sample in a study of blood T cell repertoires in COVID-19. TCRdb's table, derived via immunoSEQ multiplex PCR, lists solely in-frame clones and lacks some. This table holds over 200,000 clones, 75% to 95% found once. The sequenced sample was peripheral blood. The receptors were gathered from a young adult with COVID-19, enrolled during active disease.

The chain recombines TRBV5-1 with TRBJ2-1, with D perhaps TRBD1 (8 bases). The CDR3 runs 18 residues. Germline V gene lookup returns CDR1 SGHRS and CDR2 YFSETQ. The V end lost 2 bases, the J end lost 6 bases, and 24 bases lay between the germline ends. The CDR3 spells CASSFPRGRVERGNEQFF. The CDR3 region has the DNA TGCGCCAGCAGCTTCCCCAGGGGGCGGGTGGAGCGGGGCAATGAGCAGTTCTTC.

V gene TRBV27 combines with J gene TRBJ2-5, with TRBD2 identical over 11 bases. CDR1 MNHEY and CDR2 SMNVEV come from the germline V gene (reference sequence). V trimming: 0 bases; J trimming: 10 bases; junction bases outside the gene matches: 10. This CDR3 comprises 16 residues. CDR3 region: CASSLSSGLAGGHQYF. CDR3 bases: TGTGCCAGCAGTTTATCCTCCGGACTAGCGGGTGGACACCAGTACTTC.

DNA of the CDR3: TGTGCCAGCAGCTTACTAGCGGGAGTAAGCACAGATACGCAGTATTTT. It specifies CASSLLAGVSTDTQYF. The V and J genes are TRBV7-3 and TRBJ2-3; 10 bases fit TRBD2. Germline values: CDR1 SGHTA, CDR2 FQGTGA. Trimming took 2 bases from V and 0 from J; bases not matched to a gene: 2. This CDR3 has 16 amino acids.

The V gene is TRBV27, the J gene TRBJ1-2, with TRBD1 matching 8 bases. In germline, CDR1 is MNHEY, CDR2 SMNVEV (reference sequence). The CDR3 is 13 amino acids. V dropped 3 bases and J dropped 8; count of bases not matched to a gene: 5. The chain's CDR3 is CASSFQGARGYTF. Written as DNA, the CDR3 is TGTGCCAGCAGTTTTCAGGGGGCGAGGGGCTACACCTTC.

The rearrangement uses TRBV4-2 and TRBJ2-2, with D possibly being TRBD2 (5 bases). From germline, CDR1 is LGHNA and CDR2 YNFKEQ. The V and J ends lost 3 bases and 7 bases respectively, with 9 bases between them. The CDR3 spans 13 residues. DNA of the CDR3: TGTGCCAGCAGCCACGATAGCGTCGGGGAGCTGTTTTTT. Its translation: CASSHDSVGELFF.

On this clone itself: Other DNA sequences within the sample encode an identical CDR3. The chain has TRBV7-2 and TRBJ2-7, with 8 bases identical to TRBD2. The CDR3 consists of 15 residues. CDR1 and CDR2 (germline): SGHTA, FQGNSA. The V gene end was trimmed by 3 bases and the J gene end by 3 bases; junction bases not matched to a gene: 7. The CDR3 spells CASSFQAGEGYEQYF. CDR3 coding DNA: TGTGCCAGCAGCTTCCAAGCGGGAGAGGGCTACGAGCAGTACTTC. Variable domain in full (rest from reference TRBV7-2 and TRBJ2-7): GAGVSQSPSNKVTEKGKDVELRCDPISGHTALYWYRQSLGQGLEFLIYFQGNSAPDKSGLPSDRFSAERTGGSVSTLTIQRTQQEDSAVYLCASSFQAGEGYEQYFGPGTRLTVT.

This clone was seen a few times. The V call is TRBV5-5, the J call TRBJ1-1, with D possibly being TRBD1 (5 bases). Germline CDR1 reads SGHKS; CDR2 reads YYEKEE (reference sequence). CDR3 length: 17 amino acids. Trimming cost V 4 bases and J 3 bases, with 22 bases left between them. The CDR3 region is CASSTFGRGSSDTEAFF. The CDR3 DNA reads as TGTGCCAGCAGCACCTTTGGCCGGGGGTCCTCGGACACTGAAGCTTTCTTT.

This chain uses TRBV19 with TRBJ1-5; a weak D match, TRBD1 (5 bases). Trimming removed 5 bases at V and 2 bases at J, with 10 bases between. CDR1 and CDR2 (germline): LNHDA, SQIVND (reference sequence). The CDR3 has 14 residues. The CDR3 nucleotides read TGTGCCAGTAGTCACGGGGGTGGCAATCAGCCCCAGCATTTT. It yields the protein CASSHGGGNQPQHF. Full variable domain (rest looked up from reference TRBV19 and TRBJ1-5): DGGITQSPKYLFRKEGQNVTLSCEQNLNHDAMYWYRQDPGQGLRLIYYSQIVNDFQKGDIAEGYSVSREKKESFPLTVTSAQKNPTAFYLCASSHGGGNQPQHFGDGTRLSIL.

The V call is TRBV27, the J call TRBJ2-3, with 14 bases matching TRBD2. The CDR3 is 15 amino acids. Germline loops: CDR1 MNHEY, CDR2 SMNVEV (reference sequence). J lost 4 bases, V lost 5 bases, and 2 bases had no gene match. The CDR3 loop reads CASSRGLAGADTQYF. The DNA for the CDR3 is TGTGCCAGCAGTCGGGGACTAGCGGGGGCAGATACGCAGTATTTT.

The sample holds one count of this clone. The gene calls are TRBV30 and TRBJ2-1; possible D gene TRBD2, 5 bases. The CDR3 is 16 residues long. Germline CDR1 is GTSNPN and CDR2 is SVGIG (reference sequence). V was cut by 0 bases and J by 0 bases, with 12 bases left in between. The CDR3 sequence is CAWSVRGLPSYNEQFF. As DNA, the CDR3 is TGTGCCTGGAGTGTACGCGGGTTACCCTCCTACAATGAGCAGTTCTTC.